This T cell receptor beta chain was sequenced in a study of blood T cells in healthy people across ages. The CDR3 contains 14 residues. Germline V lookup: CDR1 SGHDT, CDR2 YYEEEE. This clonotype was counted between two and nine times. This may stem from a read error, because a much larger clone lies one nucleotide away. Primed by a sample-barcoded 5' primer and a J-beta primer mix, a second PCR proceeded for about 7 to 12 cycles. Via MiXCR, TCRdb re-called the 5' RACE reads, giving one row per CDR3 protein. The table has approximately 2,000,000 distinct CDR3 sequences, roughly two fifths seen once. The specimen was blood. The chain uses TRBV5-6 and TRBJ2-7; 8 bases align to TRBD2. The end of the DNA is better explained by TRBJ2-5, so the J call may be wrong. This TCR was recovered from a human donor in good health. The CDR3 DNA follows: TGTGCCAGCAGCTCAGCGGGGGACCAAGAGACCCAGTACTTC. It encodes CASSSAGDQETQYF.